This T cell receptor (beta chain) was sequenced in a study of T-cell memory formation after mild COVID-19 (dated by TCRdb to about 2021). In the study overall: TCR sequence clusters from the two donors were found to be largely donor specific. In two donors, T-cell clones that expanded and contracted after mild COVID-19 were followed by sequencing TCRalpha and TCRbeta repertoires longitudinally. The cohort comprised two young, previously healthy adult volunteers, one female and one male.

The listed sequencing device is Illumina NovaSeq 6000. Using 5'RACE with constant-segment primers, TCRalpha and TCRbeta cDNA libraries were constructed, with sample barcodes and unique molecular identifiers added in the process. Trizol reagent was used to extract RNA from every sample. Amplification of the libraries took two PCR steps, and the second step added a second sample barcode plus Illumina TruSeq adapters. Sequencing of libraries was performed on an Illumina NovaSeq with 2 x 150 bp paired-end reads. The study's processing was this. With migec v1.2.7, reads were demultiplexed and then collapsed into UMI-guided consensus sequences. Using mixcr v2.1.11, UMI consensuses were aligned to TRA and TRB V and J templates and then assembled into clonotypes. Expanded or contracted clonotypes were those called significant by both edgeR and NoisET, with noise models trained on biological replicates. For edgeR calls, the thresholds were a false discovery rate-adjusted p below 0.01 and a log2 fold-change of 1. As an exploratory analysis of dynamics, max-normalized trajectories of the 1000 most abundant clonotypes were examined with PCA combined with hierarchical clustering. Separately sequenced CD4+ and CD8+ repertoires were used to assign a CD4 or CD8 phenotype to each responding clone. TCRdb handled the public reads itself, with Q25 trimming in fastp and clone calling in MiXCR, and kept productive beta chains. CDR3 protein duplicates are merged, each entry listing the most common genes and DNA. The V and J calls were determined by TCRdb, not by the authors. This sample lists about 140,000 distinct CDR3 sequences; 11% to 15% were detected once. Together, the top ten hold about 26% of the sample.

Ficoll-Paque density gradient centrifugation was used to isolate PBMCs. In regard to this clonotype: Its antigen remains undetermined. Base-call qualities are not available, and no considerably larger clone is one nucleotide away.

Sequences LNHDA (CDR1) and SQIVND (CDR2) are obtained from the germline V gene (reference sequence). The CDR3 goes from the cysteine to the phenylalanine over 14 residues. The sequence is cut down to CDR3 DNA, 42 bases in frame from base 1. V lost 3 bases and J lost 6 bases, and the count of bases not matched to a germline gene is 5. The full study reports these points: The study included only a couple of mild cases, and larger cohorts that include severe cases with pre-infection samples were judged to be necessary. Some responding clones were detected in pre-infection memory, suggesting pre-existing cross-reactive memory T cells joined the SARS-CoV-2 response. Clones contracting from day 15 to 85 had balanced CD4/CD8 phenotypes, while a second wave expanding from day 15 to 37 was biased towards CD4+. Contracting CD4+ clones were found mainly in CM and EM memory subsets, while CD8+ clones were enriched in EMRA. SARS-CoV-2 specificity was not confirmed for the second-wave clones peaking on day 37.

Sequencing was done on a sample of PBMCs or a T cell subset sorted from them (not recorded which). The sequence derives from an adult woman who had mild COVID-19 (a few samples of this study predate the infection). The sample titles of this study are shuffled in the database, so cell type and time point are left out; the donor was told from shared clones. The rearranged segments are TRBV19 and TRBJ2-7; TRBD1 aligns with 10 central bases. The CDR3 loop reads CASSMGTGAVEQYF. The DNA sequence reads TGTGCCAGTAGTATGGGGACAGGGGCCGTCGAGCAGTACTTC.